The rows below give T cell receptor beta chains drawn from one sample of a study of cytomegalovirus exposure and HLA in healthy donors. TCRdb's copy holds only in-frame clones and misses some; the assay was immunoSEQ multiplex PCR. The sample comprises 250,000 to 400,000 clones, 87% of which are singletons, and about 1.2% rests with the top ten. The source material was PBMCs. All receptors derive from a woman aged 30 to 39 in good health and CMV-seropositive. Both conserved end residues are part of each CDR3. A D gene is named only where the DNA matches it firmly. Expanded clones are given a class, and other clones once, few, many or no size at all.

d_gene,v_gene,j_gene,abundance,CDR3aa,CDR3nt
.,TRBV28,TRBJ2-3,.,CASSLRDTPSTDTQYF,TGTGCCAGCAGTTTAAGGGACACACCTAGCACAGATACGCAGTATTTT
TRBD1,TRBV9,TRBJ2-7,.,CASSVMTGAEQYF,TGTGCCAGCAGCGTGATGACAGGGGCCGAGCAGTACTTC
.,TRBV10-3,TRBJ1-1,.,CAISAKNTEAFF,TGTGCCATCAGTGCCAAGAACACTGAAGCTTTCTTT
.,TRBV30,TRBJ1-1,.,CALKTGRTEAFF,TGTGCCCTGAAAACAGGCCGGACTGAAGCTTTCTTT
.,TRBV19,TRBJ2-2,.,CASRAAIANTGELFF,TGTGCCAGTAGGGCGGCTATCGCGAACACCGGGGAGCTGTTTTTT
TRBD1,TRBV4-1,TRBJ1-1,.,CASSQGQGINTEAFF,TGCGCCAGCAGCCAAGGACAGGGCATAAACACTGAAGCTTTCTTT
TRBD1,TRBV9,TRBJ2-7,.,CASSAGQGPDEQYF,TGTGCCAGCAGCGCCGGACAGGGGCCGGACGAGCAGTACTTC
.,TRBV2,TRBJ1-5,.,CASSEAPNQPQHF,TGTGCCAGCAGTGAAGCGCCGAATCAGCCCCAGCATTTT
TRBD2,TRBV7-2,TRBJ2-5,.,CASSGEGLAGGRGETQYF,TGTGCCAGCAGCGGGGAGGGACTAGCGGGAGGTAGGGGAGAGACCCAGTACTTC
.,TRBV13,TRBJ2-7,once,CASSLIVAGQYEQYF,TGTGCCAGCAGCTTAATCGTAGCGGGACAGTACGAGCAGTACTTC
TRBD1,TRBV9,TRBJ1-2,few,CASSVVGTGINGYTF,TGTGCCAGCAGCGTAGTGGGGACAGGGATTAATGGCTACACCTTC
TRBD1,TRBV29-1,TRBJ1-1,.,CSVGTDMNTEAFF,TGCAGCGTGGGGACAGACATGAACACTGAAGCTTTCTTT
TRBD1,TRBV5-1,TRBJ1-4,.,CARAEGTASRVPKLFF,TGCGCCAGGGCCGAAGGGACAGCATCGAGAGTCCCAAAACTGTTTTTT
TRBD2,TRBV10-3,TRBJ2-3,.,CAIQAKGLAGLDTQYF,TGTGCCATCCAAGCTAAGGGACTAGCGGGTTTAGATACGCAGTATTTT
.,TRBV13,TRBJ2-1,.,CASLSLAQINEQFF,TGTGCCAGCCTATCGCTAGCCCAAATAAATGAGCAGTTCTTC
.,TRBV6-5,TRBJ2-3,once,CASSYSSSDTQYF,TGTGCCAGCAGTTACTCTAGCTCAGATACGCAGTATTTT
.,TRBV4-3,TRBJ2-7,.,CASSPGAGDYEQYF,TGCGCCAGCAGCCCAGGGGCCGGGGACTACGAGCAGTACTTC
TRBD1,TRBV11-3,TRBJ2-2,.,CASSLYGTVLTGELFF,TGTGCCAGCAGCCTATACGGGACAGTACTCACCGGGGAGCTGTTTTTT
.,TRBV28,TRBJ1-3,.,CASSPVGNTIYF,TGTGCCAGCAGTCCAGTAGGAAACACCATATATTTT
.,TRBV18,TRBJ2-7,.,CASSPDQNSPYEQYF,TGTGCCAGCTCACCAGACCAGAATTCCCCCTACGAGCAGTACTTC
.,TRBV7-9,TRBJ1-2,.,CVLPGYRYGYTF,TGTGTACTCCCGGGTTATCGATATGGCTACACCTTC
.,TRBV27,TRBJ1-1,.,CASSLGGRTEAFF,TGTGCCAGCAGTTTAGGGGGTCGTACTGAAGCTTTCTTT
.,TRBV2,TRBJ1-5,.,CASSEGLQGDQPQHF,TGTGCCAGCAGTGAGGGCTTACAAGGAGATCAGCCCCAGCATTTT
.,TRBV6-6,TRBJ1-2,.,CASSYSGTSPGYGYTF,TGTGCCAGCAGTTACTCGGGGACGTCACCAGGCTATGGCTACACCTTC
.,TRBV14,TRBJ1-2,.,CASSHSGNYGYTF,TGTGCCAGCAGCCATTCAGGGAACTATGGCTACACCTTC
.,TRBV14,TRBJ2-7,.,CASSQVWYEQYF,TGTGCCAGCAGCCAAGTATGGTACGAGCAGTACTTC
.,TRBV6-4,TRBJ2-3,.,CASSLDGSTDTQYF,TGTGCCAGCAGCCTCGACGGTAGCACAGATACGCAGTATTTT
TRBD2,TRBV9,TRBJ2-7,.,CASSQRLAGGEQYF,TGTGCCAGCAGCCAGCGACTAGCGGGAGGTGAGCAGTACTTC
TRBD2,TRBV27,TRBJ2-7,.,CASSLNLAGPYEQYF,TGTGCCAGCAGTTTAAACCTAGCGGGACCCTACGAGCAGTACTTC
.,TRBV5-4,TRBJ1-5,.,CASSFGGQPQHF,TGTGCCAGCAGCTTTGGCGGGCAGCCCCAGCATTTT
TRBD1,TRBV28,TRBJ2-6,.,CASSLSATGVGANVLTF,TGTGCCAGCAGTTTATCAGCCACAGGGGTTGGGGCCAACGTCCTGACTTTC
TRBD1,TRBV2,TRBJ1-5,.,CASRLEQGAGQPQHF,TGTGCCAGCAGGCTAGAACAGGGGGCTGGACAGCCCCAGCATTTT
.,TRBV5-1,TRBJ2-4,.,CASSSGRLLAKNIQYF,TGCGCCAGCAGCTCGGGAAGACTCCTAGCCAAAAACATTCAGTACTTC
.,TRBV28,TRBJ2-7,.,CASSLSNWDEQYF,TGTGCCAGCAGCCTGAGTAATTGGGACGAGCAGTACTTC
TRBD1,TRBV6-1,TRBJ1-5,.,CASGTGWNQPQHF,TGTGCCAGTGGGACAGGGTGGAATCAGCCCCAGCATTTT
.,TRBV25-1,TRBJ1-3,.,CASSEWELAGNTIYF,TGTGCCAGCAGTGAGTGGGAGTTGGCCGGAAACACCATATATTTT
.,TRBV28,TRBJ2-7,.,CASSLGAGSGAYEQYF,TGTGCCAGCAGTTTGGGTGCAGGGTCGGGCGCCTACGAGCAGTACTTC
TRBD2,TRBV29-1,TRBJ2-1,.,CSVLAGTSNEQFF,TGCAGCGTACTAGCGGGAACCTCCAATGAGCAGTTCTTC
TRBD1,TRBV27,TRBJ2-1,.,CASSLRAGGHNEQFF,TGTGCCAGCAGTTTAAGGGCAGGGGGACACAATGAGCAGTTCTTC
TRBD2,TRBV18,TRBJ2-7,.,CASSPGLADPDEQYF,TGTGCCAGCTCACCGGGACTAGCGGACCCTGACGAGCAGTACTTC
.,TRBV9,TRBJ2-2,.,CASSVEAGELFF,TGTGCCAGCAGCGTAGAGGCCGGGGAGCTGTTTTTT
.,TRBV7-3,TRBJ1-1,few,CASSLGSLGTEAFF,TGTGCCAGCAGCTTAGGGTCCCTGGGCACTGAAGCTTTCTTT
TRBD1,TRBV5-1,TRBJ1-2,.,CASSSGQGYYGYTF,TGCGCCAGCAGCTCGGGACAGGGCTACTATGGCTACACCTTC